These 8 T cell receptor beta chains came from one sample sequenced in a study of identical twins. From the 5' RACE reads, TCRdb called clonotypes with MiXCR, one entry per CDR3 protein. The sample holds 500,000 to 700,000 distinct CDR3 sequences, around 7.5% seen once. The same data also contributed to another study, on yellow fever vaccine responses in identical twins.

Specimen: PBMCs. These receptors were collected from a woman under 30 in good health.

In this sample, this clonotype turned up many times. This CDR3 reads CASRPGAGATGELFF. In DNA, the CDR3 is TGTGCCAGCAGACCCGGGGCAGGGGCCACCGGGGAGCTGTTTTTT. The chain links TRBV6-1 to TRBJ2-2, with D possibly being TRBD1 (6 bases). Trimming cost V 6 bases and J 4 bases, with 15 bases left between them. CDR1 is MNHNS and CDR2 is SASEGT in the germline V gene. The CDR3 contains 15 residues.

This clonotype was detected a few times. V gene TRBV3-1 combines with J gene TRBJ2-2; 7 bases agree with TRBD1. Losses at the gene ends were 3 bases for V and 5 bases for J; bases not matched to a gene: 12. The CDR3 is made up of 17 amino acids. The V gene's germline CDR1 is LGHDT and CDR2 YNNKEL (reference sequence). The CDR3 coding sequence is TGTGCCAGCAGCCATGATCGACAGGGTAGACGTACCGGGGAGCTGTTTTTT. Its translation: CASSHDRQGRRTGELFF.

Only a few counts were recorded for this clonotype. The rearrangement uses TRBV12-3 or TRBV12-4 and TRBJ2-7; the D call may be TRBD1 or TRBD2 (5 bases each). The CDR3 is 14 residues long. Trimming pared 6 bases from V and 1 base from J, leaving 13 bases between. CDR3 coding DNA: TGTGCCAGCAGCCGGGGACCGCAATCCTACGAGCAGTACTTC. Protein sequence: CASSRGPQSYEQYF.

Many counts were recorded for this clonotype. V is TRBV3-1 and J is TRBJ2-7; D not certain. The CDR3 is 14 residues long. Trimming took off 0 bases at V and 0 bases at J, with 6 bases between the two ends. Germline CDR1 and CDR2: LGHDT and YNNKEL (reference sequence). The DNA for the CDR3 is TGTGCCAGCAGCCAAGATCCCACCTCCTACGAGCAGTACGTC. Its translation: CASSQDPTSYEQYV.

This clonotype was seen a few times. The chain employs TRBV6-5 and TRBJ2-2; TRBD1 is a possible D gene (6 bases). The CDR3 sequence is 14 residues long. The V gene lost 2 bases and the J gene lost 7 bases, with 11 bases spanning the gap. Germline-derived CDR1 and CDR2 are MNHEY and SVGAGI. CDR3 sequence: CASSYGTTGGELFF. For the CDR3, the DNA is TGTGCCAGCAGTTACGGGACAACCGGCGGGGAGCTGTTTTTT.

Ten or more counts support this clonotype. V and J are TRBV12-3 or TRBV12-4 and TRBJ2-7; 9 bases agree with TRBD2. The CDR3 spans 14 residues. V lost 2 bases to trimming and J lost 7 bases; unmatched junction nucleotides: 6. CDR3: CASSLLAGSQEQYF. In DNA form, the CDR3 reads TGTGCCAGCAGTTTACTAGCGGGATCGCAGGAGCAGTACTTC.

This clonotype showed up just a few times. The chain has TRBV5-1 and TRBJ1-4; 7 nucleotides agree with TRBD1. Losses at the gene ends were 2 bases for V and 3 bases for J; bases not matched to a gene: 4. This CDR3 has 15 residues. Looked up from germline, CDR1 is SGHRS and CDR2 is YFSETQ. CDR3 bases: TGCGCCAGCAGCTTTAGCGGGACAGCTAATGAAAAACTGTTTTTT. Protein product: CASSFSGTANEKLFF.

The sample holds a few counts of this clonotype. The chain couples TRBV5-1 to TRBJ2-7; D remains ambiguous. CDR1 is SGHRS, CDR2 YFSETQ, per germline. V gave up 5 bases and J gave up 3 bases, with 9 bases separating them. This CDR3 region has 12 residues. The CDR3 sequence is CASRTDRYEQYF. The CDR3 DNA follows: TGCGCCAGCAGAACGGACCGCTACGAGCAGTACTTC. Based on the CDR3 plus reference TRBV5-1 and TRBJ2-7, the full variable domain is KAGVTQTPRYLIKTRGQQVTLSCSPISGHRSVSWYQQTPGQGLQFLFEYFSETQRNKGNFPGRFSGRQFSNSRSEMNVSTLELGDSALYLCASRTDRYEQYFGPGTRLTVT.